These 2 T cell receptor beta chains were sequenced from one sample in a study of control samples from healthy donors and cancer patients (TCRdb year 2020). The library was obtained by the immunoSEQ multiplex PCR assay. In TCRdb, the immuneACCESS table is reduced to in-frame sequences with V and J assigned. These tables do not hold every clone; where another copy was compared, an unresolved V gene accounts for under half, and the others remain unexplained. For this sample the table gives about 59,000 clones, of which around 87% were detected only once. The ten largest clonotypes hold roughly 13% of the sample. The sequenced sample consisted of PBMCs. These receptors were taken from an older woman with lung cancer.

The chain employs TRBV9 and TRBJ2-1, with TRBD2 matching 9 bases. Germline-derived CDR1 and CDR2 are SGDLS and YYNGEE. This CDR3 region has 14 residues. V shed 4 bases, J shed 6 bases, and the junction held 5 bases outside the gene matches. DNA for the CDR3: TGTGCCAGCAGCACCCCACTAGCGGGCAATGAGCAGTTCTTC. Amino acid sequence: CASSTPLAGNEQFF.

V is TRBV5-1 and J is TRBJ1-1; 7 positions match TRBD1. V was clipped by 3 bases and J by 0 bases; unmatched bases: 5. CDR1 SGHRS and CDR2 YFSETQ come from the germline V gene. The CDR3 contains 15 residues. The CDR3 region has the DNA TGCGCCAGCAGCTCACAGACAGGGATGAACACTGAAGCTTTCTTT. It codes for CASSSQTGMNTEAFF.